Shown below are 3 T cell receptor beta chains from a single sample sequenced in a study of blood T cell repertoires in COVID-19. Generated by immunoSEQ multiplex PCR, the TCRdb table keeps only in-frame clones and is missing some. The sample includes roughly 150,000 clones, 80% to 85% of them seen just once. Source material: peripheral blood. The receptors shown here come from a woman of 80 years or more with active or convalescent COVID-19.

The J gene is TRBJ2-7, the V gene TRBV18; 10 nucleotides align to TRBD1. The J segment lost 6 bases and the V segment lost 4 bases, leaving 9 bases of the junction unmatched. The CDR3 runs to 15 residues. The germline V gene encodes CDR1 KGHSH and CDR2 LQKENI. As DNA, the CDR3 is TGTGCCAGCTCACGTATCCCCGGGACAGGGGTCGAGCAGTACTTC. Its protein product is CASSRIPGTGVEQYF.

V gene TRBV18 combines with J gene TRBJ2-1, with 11 bases aligning to TRBD2. Per the germline V gene, CDR1 is KGHSH and CDR2 is LQKENI. J lost 5 bases, V lost 3 bases, and 0 bases had no gene match. This CDR3 region has 14 residues. CDR3 loop: CASSPGLADNEQFF. Written as DNA, the CDR3 is TGTGCCAGCTCACCGGGACTAGCGGACAATGAGCAGTTCTTC. The entire variable domain, with the rest obtained from reference TRBV18 and TRBJ2-1, is as follows: NAGVMQNPRHLVRRRGQEARLRCSPMKGHSHVYWYRQLPEEGLKFMVYLQKENIIDESGMPKERFSAEFPKEGPSILRIQQVVRGDSAAYFCASSPGLADNEQFFGPGTRLTVL.

This clone was seen just once. The chain is built from TRBV9 and TRBJ2-2; no clear D gene. Between the trimmed V and J ends, which lost 2 bases and 5 bases, there was a span of 7 bases. CDR3 length equals 13 residues. The germline gives CDR1 SGDLS, CDR2 YYNGEE. Written as DNA, the CDR3 is TGTGCCAGCAGCGTTAGTTCTACCGGGGAGCTGTTTTTT. Its protein product is CASSVSSTGELFF. Combining the CDR3 with reference TRBV9 and TRBJ2-2 gives the whole variable domain DSGVTQTPKHLITATGQRVTLRCSPRSGDLSVYWYQQSLDQGLQFLIQYYNGEERAKGNILERFSAQQFPDLHSELNLSSLELGDSALYFCASSVSSTGELFFGEGSRLTVL.